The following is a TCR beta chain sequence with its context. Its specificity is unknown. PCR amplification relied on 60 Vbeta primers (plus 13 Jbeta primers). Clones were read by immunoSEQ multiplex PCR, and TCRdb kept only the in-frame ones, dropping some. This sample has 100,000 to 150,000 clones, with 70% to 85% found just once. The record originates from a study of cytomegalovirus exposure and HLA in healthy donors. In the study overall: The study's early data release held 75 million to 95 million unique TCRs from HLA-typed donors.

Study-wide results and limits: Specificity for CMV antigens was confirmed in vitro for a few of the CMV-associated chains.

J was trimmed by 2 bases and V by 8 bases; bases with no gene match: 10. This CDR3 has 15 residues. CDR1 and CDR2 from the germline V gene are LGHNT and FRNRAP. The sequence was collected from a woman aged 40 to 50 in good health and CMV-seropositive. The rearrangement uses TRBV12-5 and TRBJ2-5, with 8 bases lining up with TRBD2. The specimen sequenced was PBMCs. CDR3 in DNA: TGTGCTAGTAGCGGGAGAGGACTGGGGCAAGAGACCCAGTACTTC. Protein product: CASSGRGLGQETQYF.